This T cell receptor beta chain was identified in a study of blood T cells in healthy people across ages. Using a J-beta primer mix together with a sample-barcoded 5' primer, a second PCR was run for about 6 to 11 cycles. All cDNA molecules were each tagged by a template-switch adaptor with 12 random nucleotides. TCRdb re-derived calls from the 5' RACE reads in MiXCR, one entry per CDR3 protein. This sample has about 970,000 distinct CDR3 sequences; approximately 50% occur once, and the top ten carry about 21%. The sequenced sample was blood. This TCR derives from a woman aged 55-69 years in good health.

CDR3 nucleotide sequence: TGTGCCAGCAGCTTTACGGGACAGGGGAATGGCTACACCTTC. It yields the protein CASSFTGQGNGYTF. The rearrangement joins TRBV11-1 to TRBJ1-2, with 10 bases fitting TRBD1. Trimming removed 3 bases from V and 6 bases from J; junction bases left unmatched: 4. This CDR3 has 14 residues. The germline CDR1 and CDR2 sequences are SGHAT and FQDESV (reference sequence).